One sample yielded the 7 T cell receptor beta chains listed below, sequenced in a study of neurological immune-mediated disorders. TCRdb re-called the 5' RACE reads with MiXCR, one entry per CDR3 protein. The sample lists roughly 47,000 distinct CDR3 sequences, 4% to 5.5% occurring once. Material: PBMCs. The receptors were gathered from a woman aged 55-69 years with multiple sclerosis.

This clonotype was seen more than once but under ten times. The chain carries TRBV28 and TRBJ2-3; D gene unclear. Germline V gene data show CDR1 as MDHEN and CDR2 as SYDVKM. Trimming cost V 4 bases and J 2 bases, with 13 bases left between them. The CDR3 is made up of 15 amino acids. The CDR3 region has the DNA TGTGCCAGCAGTTCCCCCCAAGGGTACACAGATACGCAGTATTTT. It is translated as CASSSPQGYTDTQYF. The whole variable domain, remainder taken from reference TRBV28 and TRBJ2-3, is DVKVTQSSRYLVKRTGEKVFLECVQDMDHENMFWYRQDPGLGLRLIYFSYDVKMKEKGDIPEGYSVSREKKERFSLILESASTNQTSMYLCASSSPQGYTDTQYFGPGTRLTVL.

There are many counts of this clonotype. The chain is built from TRBV20-1 and TRBJ1-1; D not resolved. Trimming took 4 bases from V and 5 from J, leaving 11 bases between them. The CDR3 runs 12 residues. CDR1 DFQATT and CDR2 SNEGSKA come from the germline V gene (reference sequence). The CDR3 loop reads CSATSDRTEAFF. CDR3 DNA sequence: TGCAGTGCTACTTCGGACCGGACTGAAGCTTTCTTT.

This clonotype was recorded many times. V is TRBV6-2 or TRBV6-3 and J is TRBJ2-2, with 16 bases that match TRBD2. This CDR3 region has 19 residues. The trim removed 6 bases at V and 2 bases at J, leaving 9 bases unmatched. Germline CDR1 MNHEY, CDR2 SVGEGT. CDR3 loop: CASRGPGLAGGPNTGELFF. The CDR3 region has the DNA TGTGCCAGCAGAGGACCGGGACTAGCGGGAGGGCCCAACACCGGGGAGCTGTTTTTT.

This clonotype was counted at least ten times. J is TRBJ2-3 and V is TRBV5-1; 9 bases line up with TRBD1. The CDR3 contains 15 residues. Germline CDR1 and CDR2: SGHRS and YFSETQ. With V trimmed by 8 bases and J by 4 bases, 11 bases remained unmatched. The CDR3: CASSYSGTGPDTQYF. The CDR3 DNA follows: TGCGCCAGTTCCTACTCGGGGACAGGGCCAGATACGCAGTATTTT.

The chain combines TRBV3-1 with TRBJ1-1; the D is unclear. This CDR3 comprises 13 residues. The germline CDR1 and CDR2 sequences are LGHDT and YNNKEL (reference sequence). The ends were cut back, 4 bases at V and 5 bases at J, with 11 bases in the middle. The CDR3 is CASSLAGKTEAFF. CDR3 bases: TGTGCCAGCAGCCTCGCAGGAAAAACTGAAGCTTTCTTT.

This clonotype was counted many times. The rearrangement uses TRBV20-1 and TRBJ1-6, with 8 bases aligning to TRBD1. Germline assignment: CDR1 DFQATT and CDR2 SNEGSKA (reference sequence). J lost 9 bases, V lost 1 base, and 5 bases had no gene match. The CDR3 loop spans 14 amino acids. Here the CDR3 DNA reads TGCAGTGCTAGAGCACAGGGGGTAGTTTCACCCCTCCACTTT. Translating it yields CSARAQGVVSPLHF.

A word on this clonotype: At one boundary the junction diverges from the germline segment, which might be a read error. V is TRBV18 and J is TRBJ1-6; D not resolved. The germline gives CDR1 KGHSH, CDR2 LQKENI. The CDR3 extends over 15 amino acids. The CDR3 reads CASSPRGSHNSPLNF. In DNA, the CDR3 is TGTGCCAGCTCACCCCGAGGCAGCCACAATTCACCCCTCAACTTT.